One TCR beta chain is described in this entry. Antigen: not known. TCRdb recomputed calls from the 5' RACE reads with MiXCR, one row per CDR3 protein. The top ten hold roughly 28% of the sample, which has 39,000 or so distinct CDR3 sequences, 7.5% seen once. Specified time point: sample taken at primary tumor resection. The authors sequenced whole RNA from tumor, nontumor lung or frozen PBMC without sorting. This sample was taken from a study of spatial heterogeneity in lung cancer. Turning to the study itself: Sequence detection consistently recorded a greater number of beta-chain than alpha-chain sequences. General study results and limits: Whereas they appeared in blood less at follow-up, ubiquitous expanded tumor TCRs appeared there more at resection.

V was clipped by 2 bases and J by 1 base, with 2 bases between them. Germline V gene sequence: CDR1 GTSNPN, CDR2 SVGIG (reference sequence). The CDR3 covers 12 residues. The source of this sequence is a male donor with early-stage non-small cell lung cancer. The sequenced sample was PBMCs, obtained at surgery. This chain joins TRBV30 and TRBJ2-2; D is ambiguous. This chain's CDR3 is CAWSQNTGELFF. CDR3 coding DNA: TGTGCCTGGAGTCAGAACACCGGGGAGCTGTTTTTT.